This entry lists 28 T cell receptor beta chains sequenced from one sample in a study of T cells expressing NK-cell markers. TCRdb re-called the 5' RACE reads; every CDR3 protein appears as one record, without DNA. This sample's clone table lists about 550,000 distinct CDR3 sequences. Sequencing input: blood T cells: a sorted CD56 or NKG2C T cell subset, CD4+ or CD8+ T cells, or bulk PBMC T cells (not recorded which). All receptors come from a man between 18 and 29 years old in good health.

V and J are TRBV7-9 and TRBJ2-7; absent DNA, TCRdb's TRBD2 call cannot be checked. Germline CDR1 and CDR2: SEHNR and FQNEAQ (reference sequence). The CDR3 has 14 residues. Here the CDR3 reads CASSPLEVSYEQYF.

This chain connects TRBV11-1 to TRBJ2-6; the D call of TRBD1 rests on TCRdb alone, since no DNA is present to check it. Germline V gene lookup returns CDR1 SGHAT and CDR2 FQDESV (reference sequence). This CDR3 region has 17 residues. The CDR3 is CASSDRDRGHGANVLTF.

V usage is TRBV7-9 and J usage is TRBJ1-6; lacking DNA, the TRBD1 call made by TCRdb goes unchecked. The germline CDR1 and CDR2 sequences are SEHNR and FQNEAQ (reference sequence). The CDR3 covers 15 residues. CDR3 residues: CASSARTGVDSPLHF.

This chain connects TRBV28 to TRBJ1-3; TCRdb lists TRBD1, though no DNA is available to test this call. The CDR3 spans 17 residues. CDR1 and CDR2 from the germline V gene are MDHEN and SYDVKM. The chain's CDR3 is CASSLSQAVYSGNTIYF.

This chain connects TRBV18 to TRBJ1-4; absent DNA, TCRdb's TRBD1 call cannot be checked. This CDR3 has 15 residues. Germline V gene sequence: CDR1 KGHSH, CDR2 LQKENI. This CDR3 is CASSPFSGANEKLFF.

The genes are TRBV5-1 and TRBJ2-1; TCRdb returns TRBD2, unconfirmable since there is no DNA. This CDR3 is 17 amino acids long. Germline V lookup: CDR1 SGHRS, CDR2 YFSETQ. The CDR3 here is CASSLRLAGVYYNEQFF.

This chain connects TRBV24-1 to TRBJ2-1; the TCRdb call, TRBD2, lacks DNA for checking. Germline V gives CDR1 KGHDR, CDR2 SFDVKD. CDR3 length equals 15 residues. CDR3 protein: CATSDRASGRGEQFF.

The chain links TRBV12-3 or TRBV12-4 to TRBJ2-3; the D call from TCRdb, TRBD1, cannot be confirmed without DNA. This CDR3 has 14 residues. The CDR3 region is CASNLDRSPDTQYF.

The J gene is TRBJ1-2, the V gene TRBV12-3 or TRBV12-4; absent DNA, TCRdb's TRBD1 call cannot be checked. There are 12 residues in the CDR3. The CDR3 region is CASSLQGQSYTF.

The rearrangement joins TRBV7-2 to TRBJ2-7; TCRdb picks TRBD2, but there is no DNA to check that call. Looked up from germline, CDR1 is SGHTA and CDR2 is FQGNSA. The CDR3 consists of 15 residues. CDR3 region: CASSLDTAGMYEQYF. The full variable domain, rest sourced from reference TRBV7-2 and TRBJ2-7, is GAGVSQSPSNKVTEKGKDVELRCDPISGHTALYWYRQSLGQGLEFLIYFQGNSAPDKSGLPSDRFSAERTGGSVSTLTIQRTQQEDSAVYLCASSLDTAGMYEQYFGPGTRLTVT.

The rearrangement joins TRBV12-3 or TRBV12-4 to TRBJ2-7; the D call from TCRdb, TRBD1, cannot be confirmed without DNA. The CDR3 runs to 15 residues. The CDR3 sequence: CASRRTGSSSYEQYF.

The chain links TRBV25-1 to TRBJ2-2. This CDR3 has 14 amino acids. Germline CDR1 reads MGHDK; CDR2 reads SYGVNS. The CDR3 spells CASSEYGLPGELFF.

The chain has TRBV5-5 and TRBJ2-1. CDR1 is SGHKS and CDR2 is YYEKEE in the germline V gene (reference sequence). This CDR3 spans 16 amino acids. The CDR3 loop reads CASSFRPQTSYNEQFF.

The chain combines TRBV5-1 with TRBJ2-5; the D call of TRBD1 rests on TCRdb alone, since no DNA is present to check it. The V gene's germline CDR1 is SGHRS and CDR2 YFSETQ. CDR3 length: 16 residues. This chain's CDR3 is CASSYRTGGSRETQYF. Full variable domain (outside the CDR3, taken from reference TRBV5-1 and TRBJ2-5): KAGVTQTPRYLIKTRGQQVTLSCSPISGHRSVSWYQQTPGQGLQFLFEYFSETQRNKGNFPGRFSGRQFSNSRSEMNVSTLELGDSALYLCASSYRTGGSRETQYFGPGTRLLVL.

The rearrangement uses TRBV29-1 and TRBJ1-4. The CDR3 runs 13 residues. Germline CDR1 and CDR2: SQVTM and ANQGSEA. Here the CDR3 reads CSVSGSSNEKLFF.

The chain recombines TRBV5-5 with TRBJ2-4; TCRdb calls TRBD2, which cannot be checked without DNA. Germline CDR1 SGHKS, CDR2 YYEKEE (reference sequence). This CDR3 is 15 amino acids long. This chain's CDR3 is CASSLEGQAKNIQYF.

The rearrangement links TRBV18 to TRBJ2-1; lacking DNA, the TRBD2 call made by TCRdb goes unchecked. The CDR3 length is 15 residues. Germline CDR1 KGHSH, CDR2 LQKENI. The CDR3 protein is CASSTGLAGGYEQFF.

The rearrangement links TRBV6-2 or TRBV6-3 to TRBJ1-1. Germline V gives CDR1 MNHEY, CDR2 SVGEGT. The CDR3 runs 12 residues. This CDR3 is CASSQRVTEAFF.

The chain is built from TRBV6-2 or TRBV6-3 and TRBJ2-1; checking the TCRdb D call of TRBD2 is not possible without DNA. The CDR3 is made up of 18 amino acids. Germline V gene sequence: CDR1 MNHEY, CDR2 SVGEGT. The CDR3 loop is CASSYRRTSGRVDNEQFF.

The rearrangement uses TRBV12-5 and TRBJ2-3. CDR1 LGHNT and CDR2 FRNRAP come from the germline V gene. The CDR3 totals 14 residues. The CDR3 protein is CASGLDRSADTQYF.

The V call is TRBV12-3 or TRBV12-4, the J call TRBJ1-1. The CDR3 extends over 16 amino acids. Here the CDR3 reads CASSLGAGPTNTEAFF.

J is TRBJ2-5 and V is TRBV12-3 or TRBV12-4; TCRdb reports TRBD2, a call that lacks DNA to check it against. This CDR3 is 16 amino acids long. CDR3 region: CASSIGSIRVGETQYF.

V gene TRBV3-1 combines with J gene TRBJ2-1; with no DNA, the TCRdb D assignment of TRBD2 cannot be verified. CDR3 size: 15 residues. The germline V gene has CDR1 LGHDT and CDR2 YNNKEL (reference sequence). This CDR3 reads CASSRDYYTYNEQFF.

This sequence joins TRBV29-1 and TRBJ2-7; TCRdb indicates TRBD2, and absent DNA this call remains unverified. The CDR3 is made up of 15 amino acids. Germline CDR1 and CDR2: SQVTM and ANQGSEA. The chain's CDR3 is CSVVLWTSGFYEQYF.

The chain links TRBV10-3 to TRBJ2-3; TCRdb's assignment of TRBD1 cannot be checked, as there is no DNA. CDR1 is ENHRY, CDR2 SYGVKD, per germline. This CDR3 is built from 12 residues. CDR3: CAISERGTDQYF.

The chain recombines TRBV6-4 with TRBJ2-2. This CDR3 is 13 amino acids long. Germline V gives CDR1 MRHNA, CDR2 SNTAGT. Here the CDR3 reads CASSDSITGELFF.

The genes are TRBV29-1 and TRBJ2-3; TCRdb names TRBD1, which stays unverified in the absence of DNA. Per germline, CDR1 SQVTM and CDR2 ANQGSEA. The CDR3 length is 14 residues. CDR3 region: CSVVNSRGQDTQYF.

The V and J genes are TRBV12-3 or TRBV12-4 and TRBJ2-7. The CDR3 contains 15 residues. CDR3: CASSLYAGSSYEQYF.